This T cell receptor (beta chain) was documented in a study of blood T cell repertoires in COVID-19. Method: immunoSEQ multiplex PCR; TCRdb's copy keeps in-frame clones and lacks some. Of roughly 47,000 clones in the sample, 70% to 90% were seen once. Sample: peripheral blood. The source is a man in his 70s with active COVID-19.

CDR3 residues: CASSQGTGPWDTIYF. DNA of the CDR3: TGCGCCAGCAGCCAAGGGACAGGACCCTGGGACACCATATATTTT. The rearrangement uses TRBV4-1 and TRBJ1-3, with 7 bases matching TRBD1. Trimming cost V 1 base and J 8 bases; bases outside gene matches: 8. This CDR3 has 15 residues. CDR1 is MGHRA and CDR2 is YSYEKL in the germline V gene.